The 29 T cell receptor beta chains below come from one sample, sequenced in a study of post-analysis software for immune sequencing data. General observations from the study: Elevated frequency relative to controls characterized four to six TRBV segments in patients, TRBV5-6, TRBV5-1 and TRBV20-1 among them.

The antigens these receptors bind are not known. TCR beta cDNA libraries had unique molecular identifiers. Each CDR3 protein is one row after TCRdb ran MiXCR on the PCR reads. Of roughly 730,000 distinct CDR3 sequences listed, 25% to 30% were seen once; the top ten hold about 0.5%. Sequenced input: blood. The receptors were gathered from a girl aged 10-17 years with multiple sclerosis.

This clonotype was observed a few times. The V gene is TRBV20-1, the J gene TRBJ2-1; weak D call: TRBD1 (6 bases). Germline assignment: CDR1 DFQATT and CDR2 SNEGSKA (reference sequence). The CDR3 covers 15 residues. With 2 bases removed from V and 13 bases from J, the gap between germline ends came to 24 bases. This CDR3 reads CSARLGGAFVQTQFF. The CDR3 nucleotides read TGCAGTGCTAGACTAGGGGGAGCTTTTGTACAGACCCAGTTCTTC.

This clonotype was observed many times. This sequence joins TRBV5-1 and TRBJ2-5; no definite D call. The germline V gene has CDR1 SGHRS and CDR2 YFSETQ. The CDR3 covers 12 residues. Between the trimmed V and J ends, which lost 4 bases and 1 base, there was a span of 5 bases. The CDR3 DNA reads TGCGCCAGCAGCACGAGCCAAGAGACCCAGTACTTC. Its translation is CASSTSQETQYF.

This clonotype was picked up a small number of times. V is TRBV7-2 and J is TRBJ2-7; no firm D call. The germline V gene encodes CDR1 SGHTA and CDR2 FQGNSA. V was trimmed by 4 bases and J by 5 bases, leaving 9 bases between them. This CDR3 has 12 amino acids. CDR3 protein: CASSYHRDEQYF. The CDR3 bases are TGTGCCAGCAGCTACCATAGGGACGAGCAGTACTTC.

The chain joins TRBV27 to TRBJ2-7; either TRBD1 or TRBD2 may fit D (5 bases each). Trimming took 6 bases from V and 4 from J, leaving 19 bases between them. CDR1 and CDR2 from the germline V gene are MNHEY and SMNVEV (reference sequence). The CDR3 covers 15 residues. The CDR3 bases are TGTGCCAGCAGGAAAACTACTAGTCAGGGATACGAGCAGTACTTC. Its protein product is CASRKTTSQGYEQYF.

This clonotype was recorded a few times. The V call is TRBV20-1, the J call TRBJ1-2; D perhaps matches TRBD1 (6 bases). Trimming left V 3 bases short and J 5 bases short, with 10 bases between. The V gene's germline CDR1 is DFQATT and CDR2 SNEGSKA (reference sequence). This CDR3 is 12 amino acids long. CDR3 residues: CSASGQPYGYTF. The DNA of the CDR3 is TGCAGTGCTAGCGGACAGCCATATGGCTACACCTTC.

The chain has TRBV6-5 and TRBJ2-7; D is possibly TRBD2 (6 bases). The CDR3 length is 16 residues. The germline CDR1 and CDR2 sequences are MNHEY and SVGAGI. V gave up 0 bases and J gave up 5 bases, with 17 bases separating them. Here the CDR3 reads CASSYSGGLRGDEQYF. DNA of the CDR3: TGTGCCAGCAGTTACTCGGGAGGCTTGCGGGGTGACGAGCAGTACTTC.

The rearrangement uses TRBV25-1 and TRBJ1-6; tentatively, D is TRBD1 (6 bases). Germline V gene sequence: CDR1 MGHDK, CDR2 SYGVNS. This CDR3 is built from 14 residues. Trimming left V 8 bases short and J 9 bases short, with 17 bases between. The DNA for the CDR3 is TGTGCCAGCGCTCCGGTGGGAGGGGGTTCACCCCTCCACTTT. Its translation is CASAPVGGGSPLHF.

The chain carries TRBV11-2 and TRBJ2-7; unclear D gene. Germline V gene sequence: CDR1 SGHAT, CDR2 FQNNGV. Trimming left V 1 base short and J 1 base short, with 8 bases between. The CDR3 length is 14 residues. CDR3 sequence (DNA): TGTGCCAGCAGCTTAGTGGGCATGTCCTACGAGCAGTACTTC. Protein sequence: CASSLVGMSYEQYF. Full variable domain (missing parts from reference TRBV11-2 and TRBJ2-7): EAGVAQSPRYKIIEKRQSVAFWCNPISGHATLYWYQQILGQGPKLLIQFQNNGVVDDSQLPKDRFSAERLKGVDSTLKIQPAKLEDSAVYLCASSLVGMSYEQYFGPGTRLTVT.

This clonotype was found a few times. The gene calls are TRBV5-1 and TRBJ2-3, with D perhaps being TRBD1 or TRBD2 (6 bases each). The CDR3 consists of 15 residues. Deletions cut 2 bases from V and 3 bases from J, with 13 bases between. Germline CDR1 reads SGHRS; CDR2 reads YFSETQ. The CDR3 sequence: CASSFNGGRTDTQYF. The CDR3 nucleotides are TGCGCCAGCAGCTTTAACGGGGGCCGTACAGATACGCAGTATTTT.

The gene calls are TRBV4-3 and TRBJ2-1, with 8 bases fitting TRBD1. This CDR3 spans 14 amino acids. Germline CDR1 and CDR2: LGHNA and YSLEER. The V segment lost 4 bases and the J segment 7 bases; nucleotides outside the gene matches: 6. As DNA, the CDR3 is TGCGCCAGCAGCCGGGGACAGGCTGTTAATGAGCAGTTCTTC. As protein: CASSRGQAVNEQFF.

Many counts were recorded for this clonotype. One end of the junction varies from germline; a read error may be responsible. This CDR3 reads CTSTLAGYGTQYF. The CDR3 DNA follows: TGCACCAGCACTCTAGCGGGGTACGGGACCCAGTACTTC. The V gene is TRBV10-2, the J gene TRBJ2-5; 9 nucleotides line up with TRBD2. Germline CDR1 reads WSHSY; CDR2 reads SAAADI. The CDR3 sequence is 13 residues long.

In this sample, this clonotype turned up a few times. J is TRBJ1-4 and V is TRBV7-2; D uncertain. The germline CDR1 and CDR2 sequences are SGHTA and FQGNSA. CDR3 size: 15 residues. Trimming pared 0 bases from V and 8 bases from J, leaving 13 bases between. The CDR3 sequence is CASSLAGRTVEKLFF. Written as DNA, the CDR3 is TGTGCCAGCAGCTTAGCCGGGCGGACGGTCGAAAAACTGTTTTTT.

The chain links TRBV20-1 to TRBJ1-4; D is possibly TRBD1 (6 bases). CDR3 length: 14 residues. V lost 4 bases and J 0 bases, leaving 9 bases between the germline ends. Germline-derived CDR1 and CDR2 are DFQATT and SNEGSKA (reference sequence). The chain's CDR3 is CSAIRQATNEKLFF. The CDR3 bases are TGCAGTGCTATTAGACAGGCAACTAATGAAAAACTGTTTTTT.

This chain links TRBV6-6 with TRBJ2-3, with 9 bases identical to TRBD2. This CDR3 has 13 amino acids. CDR1 is MNHNY, CDR2 SVGAGI, per germline (reference sequence). Unmatched junction bases numbered 8, after V lost 8 bases and J lost 8 bases. The DNA of the CDR3 is TGTGCCAGCTGGGCTAGCGGGGCTCCTACGCAGTATTTT. It is translated as CASWASGAPTQYF.

This clonotype was seen only a few times. The genes are TRBV7-2 and TRBJ1-6; 8 bases are a match to TRBD1. The V gene's germline CDR1 is SGHTA and CDR2 FQGNSA. The CDR3 length is 15 residues. Losses at the gene ends were 4 bases for V and 8 bases for J; bases not matched to a gene: 7. CDR3 bases: TGTGCCAGCAGCTATCGGACAGGGTCAGATTCACCCCTCCACTTT. Its translation is CASSYRTGSDSPLHF.

Note on this clonotype: The junction and the germline gene differ at one end; a read error may be behind it. This rearrangement joins TRBV5-1 to TRBJ2-3, with 9 bases matching TRBD2. The CDR3 is made up of 14 amino acids. Germline values: CDR1 SGHRS, CDR2 YFSETQ. CDR3: CATQPTSGTGTQYF. The CDR3 nucleotides read TGCGCCACCCAGCCGACTAGCGGCACAGGTACGCAGTATTTT.

V is TRBV20-1 and J is TRBJ2-7; no definite D call. The V end was cut by 8 bases, the J end by 1 base, with 15 bases between. CDR3 length equals 13 residues. Germline CDR1 DFQATT, CDR2 SNEGSKA (reference sequence). The CDR3 sequence: CSTSQELSYEQYF. Here the CDR3 DNA reads TGCAGTACCTCTCAGGAGCTTTCCTACGAGCAGTACTTC.

CDR3: CSVELEDGVLFF. The CDR3 DNA follows: TGCAGCGTTGAGCTGGAGGACGGGGTACTGTTTTTT. J is TRBJ1-4 and V is TRBV29-1, with unresolved D. V was trimmed by 3 bases and J by 13 bases, leaving 15 bases between them. The CDR3 contains 12 residues. From germline, CDR1 is SQVTM and CDR2 ANQGSEA.

In its sample, this clonotype was seen a few times. The J gene is TRBJ1-2, the V gene TRBV20-1; D call uncertain. Trimming removed 1 base from V and 3 bases from J, with 15 bases in between. Germline-derived CDR1 and CDR2 are DFQATT and SNEGSKA (reference sequence). There are 15 residues in the CDR3. The CDR3 nucleotides are TGCAGTGCTAGAGTCATTGCACAGAGCTACTATGGCTACACCTTC. This translates into CSARVIAQSYYGYTF.

The chain couples TRBV7-2 to TRBJ1-2; D unresolved. Looked up from germline, CDR1 is SGHTA and CDR2 is FQGNSA. This CDR3 spans 14 amino acids. V gave up 5 bases and J gave up 2 bases, with 12 bases separating them. CDR3 loop: CASSPFQSNYGYTF. The CDR3 DNA follows: TGTGCCAGCAGCCCGTTCCAGTCAAACTATGGCTACACCTTC.

This chain joins TRBV7-2 and TRBJ2-6, with a tentative D call TRBD1 (6 bases). CDR1 and CDR2 (germline): SGHTA, FQGNSA. Between the trimmed V and J ends, which lost 5 bases and 0 bases, there was a span of 20 bases. The CDR3 extends over 19 amino acids. CDR3 bases: TGTGCCAGCAGCACACAGGGATTCCGACGGGCCTCTGGGGCCAACGTCCTGACTTTC. This encodes CASSTQGFRRASGANVLTF.

This clonotype appeared a few times. This chain uses TRBV19 with TRBJ2-4; D may be TRBD2 (5 bases). V was cut by 6 bases and J by 13 bases, with 16 bases left in between. The CDR3 covers 12 residues. CDR1 and CDR2 from the germline V gene are LNHDA and SQIVND (reference sequence). The CDR3 region is CASSGGPYGQYF. The CDR3 DNA reads TGTGCCAGTAGCGGAGGCCCCTACGGGCAGTACTTC.

This clonotype has a handful of counts. The V and J genes are TRBV28 and TRBJ2-1, with 7 nucleotides matching TRBD1. The CDR3 consists of 13 residues. Germline V lookup: CDR1 MDHEN, CDR2 SYDVKM. J lost 7 bases, V lost 6 bases, and 6 bases had no gene match. The CDR3 spells CASRTGIWNEQFF. CDR3 DNA sequence: TGTGCCAGCAGGACAGGGATTTGGAATGAGCAGTTCTTC. Drawing the rest from reference TRBV28 and TRBJ2-1, the complete variable domain is DVKVTQSSRYLVKRTGEKVFLECVQDMDHENMFWYRQDPGLGLRLIYFSYDVKMKEKGDIPEGYSVSREKKERFSLILESASTNQTSMYLCASRTGIWNEQFFGPGTRLTVL.

In this sample, this clonotype turned up a few times. The chain has TRBV7-9 and TRBJ2-6; no clear D gene. Germline loops: CDR1 SEHNR, CDR2 FQNEAQ (reference sequence). V lost 5 bases and J 2 bases, leaving 16 bases between the germline ends. This CDR3 contains 17 residues. CDR3 nucleotides: TGTGCCAGCAGCGAAGTCATTGGAAGCGCTGGGGCCAACGTCCTGACTTTC. Its translation is CASSEVIGSAGANVLTF.

This clonotype was seen once. The chain is built from TRBV20-1 and TRBJ2-3, with D possibly TRBD2 on 6 matching bases. Germline values: CDR1 DFQATT, CDR2 SNEGSKA (reference sequence). The ends were cut back, 6 bases at V and 1 base at J, with 17 bases in the middle. The CDR3 runs to 15 residues. CDR3: CSAGDPASGTDTQYF. The CDR3 coding sequence is TGCAGTGCCGGAGATCCGGCTAGCGGCACAGATACGCAGTATTTT.

V usage is TRBV20-1 and J usage is TRBJ2-5; TRBD2 agrees at 8 bases. Germline trimming cut 0 bases from V and 0 bases from J; bases unmatched to any gene: 9. The CDR3 totals 17 residues. Germline CDR1 is DFQATT and CDR2 is SNEGSKA (reference sequence). In nucleotides, the CDR3 is TGCAGTGCTAGAGAGGCTACTAGCGGAGATAACCAAGAGACCCAGTACTTC. Translation: CSAREATSGDNQETQYF.

This clonotype has just a few counts. The chain links TRBV27 to TRBJ1-6; D gene ambiguous. Germline V CDR1 and CDR2: MNHEY, SMNVEV (reference sequence). Trimming took off 7 bases at V and 5 bases at J, with 9 bases between the two ends. The CDR3 consists of 13 residues. This CDR3 reads CASTDAHNSPLHF. The CDR3 bases are TGTGCCAGCACGGACGCCCATAATTCACCCCTCCACTTT.

DNA of the CDR3: TGCGCCAGCAGCTTGGCCGGGACTAGCGGGGCGGATGAGCAGTTCTTC. It encodes CASSLAGTSGADEQFF. The chain couples TRBV5-1 to TRBJ2-1; 13 bases fit TRBD2. The junction had 5 bases not matched to a gene; V was cut back by 0 bases and J by 8 bases. The length of the CDR3 is 16 residues. CDR1 is SGHRS and CDR2 is YFSETQ in the germline V gene.

This chain uses TRBV7-9 with TRBJ1-1; possible D gene TRBD1, 5 bases. The CDR3 contains 14 residues. Germline V gene sequence: CDR1 SEHNR, CDR2 FQNEAQ (reference sequence). The V and J ends lost 5 bases and 1 base respectively, with 11 bases between them. The CDR3 DNA reads as TGTGCCAGCAGCCATGAGGGGAGGAACACTGAAGCTTTCTTT. Translation gives CASSHEGRNTEAFF.